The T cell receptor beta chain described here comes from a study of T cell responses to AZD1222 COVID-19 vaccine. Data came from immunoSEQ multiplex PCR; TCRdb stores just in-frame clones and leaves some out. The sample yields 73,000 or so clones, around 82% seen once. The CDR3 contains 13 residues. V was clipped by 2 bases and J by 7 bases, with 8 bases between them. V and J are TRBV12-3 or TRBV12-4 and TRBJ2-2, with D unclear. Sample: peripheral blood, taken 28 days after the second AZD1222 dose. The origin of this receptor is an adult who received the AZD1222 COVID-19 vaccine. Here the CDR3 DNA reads TGTGCCAGCAGTTTACAGGCTCGCGGGGAGCTGTTTTTT. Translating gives CASSLQARGELFF.